The rows below give T cell receptor beta chains drawn from one sample of a study of regulatory T cells in long-lasting Graves disease. Using its own MiXCR run on the multiplex PCR reads, TCRdb lists one record per CDR3 protein. The sample includes around 500,000 distinct CDR3 sequences, around 12% seen only once; the top ten take more than 8%. This same sample was also part of a study on T cells in Graves' hyperthyroidism and ophthalmopathy.

Sequencing was performed on peripheral blood mononuclear cells (PBMCs), taken at new diagnosis, from a patient treated with antithyroid drugs. These receptors were obtained from a young woman with Graves disease. The CDR3 runs from the conserved cysteine through the conserved F or W. Fields, in order: J gene, clone size, V gene, D gene, CDR3 protein. D genes are given only for firm matches. Expanded clones are given a class, and other clones once, few, many or no size at all.

J gene: TRBJ1-2
clone size: many
V gene: TRBV27
D gene: NA
CDR3 protein: CASSMNWAGVGGYTF

J gene: TRBJ2-1
clone size: many
V gene: TRBV6-1
D gene: NA
CDR3 protein: CASQRSSYNEQFF

J gene: TRBJ2-5
clone size: NA
V gene: TRBV4-1
D gene: NA
CDR3 protein: CASSPRFGSRDQETQYF

J gene: TRBJ1-4
clone size: once
V gene: TRBV25-1
D gene: NA
CDR3 protein: CASSLVLGVEKLFF

J gene: TRBJ1-2
clone size: many
V gene: TRBV12-3/TRBV12-4
D gene: NA
CDR3 protein: CASTPDGGYGYTF

J gene: TRBJ1-2
clone size: many
V gene: TRBV7-9
D gene: NA
CDR3 protein: CASSPQQGTDGYTF

J gene: TRBJ1-1
clone size: many
V gene: TRBV5-1
D gene: NA
CDR3 protein: CASSSGLGVNTEAFF

J gene: TRBJ2-7
clone size: NA
V gene: TRBV20-1
D gene: TRBD2
CDR3 protein: CSARELASGGDEQYF

J gene: TRBJ2-2
clone size: many
V gene: TRBV30
D gene: NA
CDR3 protein: CAWSVGVTRSPNTGELFF

J gene: TRBJ2-7
clone size: NA
V gene: TRBV29-1
D gene: NA
CDR3 protein: CSVRLGPGAYEQYF

J gene: TRBJ2-2
clone size: many
V gene: TRBV10-3
D gene: NA
CDR3 protein: CAILRPGHPNTGELFF

J gene: TRBJ2-7
clone size: many
V gene: TRBV28
D gene: TRBD2
CDR3 protein: CASTRGGTSGRYEQYF

J gene: TRBJ1-2
clone size: many
V gene: TRBV6-1
D gene: NA
CDR3 protein: CAPRVGKAYTF

J gene: TRBJ2-7
clone size: many
V gene: TRBV2
D gene: NA
CDR3 protein: CASTGEGYEQYF

J gene: TRBJ1-1
clone size: many
V gene: TRBV30
D gene: NA
CDR3 protein: CAWSGQSNTEAFF

J gene: TRBJ1-4
clone size: many
V gene: TRBV2
D gene: NA
CDR3 protein: CASNSQAEKLFF

J gene: TRBJ2-7
clone size: many
V gene: TRBV10-3
D gene: NA
CDR3 protein: CAISEEGGREGEQYF

J gene: TRBJ2-7
clone size: few
V gene: TRBV7-9
D gene: TRBD2
CDR3 protein: CASSLAGGDSYEQYF

J gene: TRBJ1-4
clone size: many
V gene: TRBV4-3
D gene: NA
CDR3 protein: CASRPSKGANEKLFF

J gene: TRBJ1-2
clone size: many
V gene: TRBV12-3/TRBV12-4
D gene: NA
CDR3 protein: CASPWEGYLNYGYTF

J gene: TRBJ2-7
clone size: NA
V gene: TRBV9
D gene: NA
CDR3 protein: CASSVDVLAWEQYF

J gene: TRBJ1-2
clone size: many
V gene: TRBV7-9
D gene: TRBD1
CDR3 protein: CASSLGTGGAPYGYTF

J gene: TRBJ1-5
clone size: NA
V gene: TRBV7-6
D gene: NA
CDR3 protein: CASSLGPVGNQPQHF

J gene: TRBJ2-3
clone size: NA
V gene: TRBV6-2/TRBV6-3
D gene: NA
CDR3 protein: CASSQNRAGLDTQYF

J gene: TRBJ2-5
clone size: many
V gene: TRBV15
D gene: TRBD1
CDR3 protein: CATSRDRLRGQETQYF

J gene: TRBJ1-2
clone size: NA
V gene: TRBV14
D gene: NA
CDR3 protein: CASSPRTFSGYTF

J gene: TRBJ2-2
clone size: NA
V gene: TRBV28
D gene: NA
CDR3 protein: CASDRTNTGELFF

J gene: TRBJ2-5
clone size: many
V gene: TRBV29-1
D gene: TRBD2
CDR3 protein: CSVAPRSGRAGETQYF

J gene: TRBJ2-1
clone size: many
V gene: TRBV6-2/TRBV6-3
D gene: TRBD1
CDR3 protein: CASSRTGVGYNEQFF

J gene: TRBJ2-3
clone size: NA
V gene: TRBV11-2
D gene: TRBD2
CDR3 protein: CASSPQSGGDTQYF

J gene: TRBJ2-7
clone size: many
V gene: TRBV20-1
D gene: TRBD2
CDR3 protein: CSAPRTSGLPSYEQYF

J gene: TRBJ2-5
clone size: many
V gene: TRBV18
D gene: TRBD2
CDR3 protein: CASSRLHGGETQYF

J gene: TRBJ2-3
clone size: many
V gene: TRBV29-1
D gene: TRBD2
CDR3 protein: CSVERLAGRTDTQYF

J gene: TRBJ2-2
clone size: few
V gene: TRBV7-6
D gene: NA
CDR3 protein: CASSPIWDGGRGELFF

J gene: TRBJ1-2
clone size: few
V gene: TRBV10-3
D gene: TRBD1
CDR3 protein: CAISETGGAYGYTF

J gene: TRBJ1-1
clone size: few
V gene: TRBV28
D gene: TRBD1
CDR3 protein: CASSLRQGQAFF

J gene: TRBJ2-5
clone size: many
V gene: TRBV13
D gene: NA
CDR3 protein: CASSQAGTETQYF

J gene: TRBJ2-1
clone size: NA
V gene: TRBV11-2
D gene: TRBD1
CDR3 protein: CASSLGGASDRRGNEQFF

J gene: TRBJ2-1
clone size: many
V gene: TRBV29-1
D gene: TRBD2
CDR3 protein: CSVVPWEGSYNEQFF

J gene: TRBJ1-1
clone size: many
V gene: TRBV12-3/TRBV12-4
D gene: NA
CDR3 protein: CASSLFQNTEAFF

J gene: TRBJ2-1
clone size: NA
V gene: TRBV3-1
D gene: NA
CDR3 protein: CASSQDSIPGPVYNEQFF

J gene: TRBJ2-7
clone size: NA
V gene: TRBV6-1
D gene: NA
CDR3 protein: CASSEGPMGDRIYEQYF

J gene: TRBJ2-1
clone size: many
V gene: TRBV20-1
D gene: TRBD2
CDR3 protein: CSARSGLAGYNEQFF

J gene: TRBJ1-2
clone size: few
V gene: TRBV6-2/TRBV6-3
D gene: NA
CDR3 protein: CASRAVNYGYTF

J gene: TRBJ1-1
clone size: many
V gene: TRBV12-3/TRBV12-4
D gene: NA
CDR3 protein: CASGIQDVTEAFF

J gene: TRBJ2-3
clone size: many
V gene: TRBV20-1
D gene: NA
CDR3 protein: CSARADGYTQYF

J gene: TRBJ2-7
clone size: many
V gene: TRBV20-1
D gene: TRBD1
CDR3 protein: CSAIRDRVLGEQYF

J gene: TRBJ1-1
clone size: many
V gene: TRBV19
D gene: NA
CDR3 protein: CASSILFRWGGTEAFF

J gene: TRBJ2-3
clone size: few
V gene: TRBV30
D gene: TRBD2
CDR3 protein: CAWSVLAVSTDTQYF

J gene: TRBJ2-7
clone size: many
V gene: TRBV29-1
D gene: TRBD1
CDR3 protein: CSVRQGNEQYF

J gene: TRBJ2-2
clone size: many
V gene: TRBV5-1
D gene: NA
CDR3 protein: CASSRQGGSNTGELFF

J gene: TRBJ2-1
clone size: many
V gene: TRBV24-1
D gene: TRBD2
CDR3 protein: CATSEAAGLAGHNEQFF

J gene: TRBJ1-2
clone size: NA
V gene: TRBV19
D gene: NA
CDR3 protein: CASSFQVSRTGYTF

J gene: TRBJ2-7
clone size: NA
V gene: TRBV6-5
D gene: NA
CDR3 protein: CASSYSASPGDYEQYF

J gene: TRBJ1-4
clone size: NA
V gene: TRBV2
D gene: NA
CDR3 protein: CASSEIGDEKLFF

J gene: TRBJ2-7
clone size: few
V gene: TRBV6-2/TRBV6-3
D gene: NA
CDR3 protein: CASSYGTPKLFYEQYF

J gene: TRBJ2-3
clone size: many
V gene: TRBV3-1
D gene: NA
CDR3 protein: CASSLRQTDTQYF

J gene: TRBJ2-3
clone size: many
V gene: TRBV20-1
D gene: TRBD2
CDR3 protein: CSARDRVAGIRTQYF

J gene: TRBJ1-2
clone size: many
V gene: TRBV7-9
D gene: TRBD1
CDR3 protein: CASSLASGGDGYTF

J gene: TRBJ2-7
clone size: many
V gene: TRBV27
D gene: TRBD2
CDR3 protein: CASRGLAGTYEQYF